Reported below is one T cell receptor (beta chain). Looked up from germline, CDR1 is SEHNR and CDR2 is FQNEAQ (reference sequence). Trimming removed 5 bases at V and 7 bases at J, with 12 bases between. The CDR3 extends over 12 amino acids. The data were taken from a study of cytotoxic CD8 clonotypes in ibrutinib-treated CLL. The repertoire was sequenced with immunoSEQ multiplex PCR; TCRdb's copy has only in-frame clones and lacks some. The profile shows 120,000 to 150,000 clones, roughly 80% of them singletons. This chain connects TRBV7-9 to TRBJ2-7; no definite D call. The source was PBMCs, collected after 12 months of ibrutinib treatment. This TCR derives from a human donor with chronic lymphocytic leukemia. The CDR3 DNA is TGTGCCAGCAGCGCCACCAATGGGGAGCAGTACTTC. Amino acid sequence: CASSATNGEQYF. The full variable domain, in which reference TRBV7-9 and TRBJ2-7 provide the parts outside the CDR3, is DTGVSQNPRHKITKRGQNVTFRCDPISEHNRLYWYRQTLGQGPEFLTYFQNEAQLEKSRLLSDRFSAERPKGSFSTLEIQRTEQGDSAMYLCASSATNGEQYFGPGTRLTVT.